The entry below describes one T cell receptor (beta chain). The target antigen is unknown. The CDR3 runs 17 residues. CDR1 is SGHNT and CDR2 is YENEEA in the germline V gene. Using a J-beta primer mix together with a sample-barcoded 5' primer, a second PCR was run for 7 to 11 cycles. One entry per CDR3 protein, called by TCRdb with MiXCR from the 5' RACE reads. The top ten clones hold roughly 13% of a sample with some 900,000 distinct CDR3 sequences, 48% of them seen once. The data belong to a study of blood T cells in healthy people across ages. In the study overall: About one barcoded beta molecule per two T cells came from capture by template switching. Study-wide results and limits: Naive CD4+ cells and diversity were both higher in long-lived donors than in aged donors.

The sequence came from a man aged 25-45 years in good health. Sequencing was done on a sample of blood. The chain employs TRBV11-3 and TRBJ2-1; TRBD2 aligns across 10 bases. The end of the DNA is better explained by TRBJ2-7, so the J call may be wrong. The CDR3 loop is CASSYQRGGSSYNEQYF. The DNA for the CDR3 is TGTGCCAGCAGCTACCAGCGGGGGGGTAGCTCCTACAATGAGCAGTACTTC.